These 14 T cell receptor beta chains were sequenced from one sample in a study of cytomegalovirus exposure and HLA in healthy donors. It was with 60 Vbeta and 13 Jbeta primers that the PCR ran. Clones were read by immunoSEQ multiplex PCR, and TCRdb kept only the in-frame ones, dropping some. The sample has approximately 120,000 clones, 81% seen once. Sequencing was carried out using PBMCs. Receptors were obtained from a young woman in good health and CMV-seronegative.

This rearrangement joins TRBV4-1 to TRBJ2-1, with TRBD2 matching 11 bases. V was clipped by 5 bases and J by 5 bases; unmatched bases: 11. This CDR3 has 17 amino acids. CDR1 is MGHRA and CDR2 is YSYEKL in the germline V gene. CDR3 loop: CASSTRLAGSVDNEQFF. As DNA, the CDR3 is TGCGCCAGCAGCACACGACTAGCGGGATCGGTGGACAATGAGCAGTTCTTC.

CDR3 in DNA: TGTGCCAGCACAGAGGAGGACTCCTACAATGAGCAGTTCTTC. It codes for CASTEEDSYNEQFF. This chain uses TRBV28 with TRBJ2-1, with D maybe TRBD2 (5 bases). The CDR3 sequence is 14 residues long. Germline V gene data show CDR1 as MDHEN and CDR2 as SYDVKM. Trimming took off 7 bases at V and 0 bases at J, with 10 bases between the two ends.

The chain has TRBV7-8 and TRBJ2-7; D is perhaps TRBD2 (5 bases). Germline CDR1 reads SGHVS; CDR2 reads FQNEAQ. This CDR3 is built from 12 residues. Trimming cost V 5 bases and J 7 bases, with 12 bases left between them. This CDR3 is CASSATTREQYF. CDR3 nucleotides: TGTGCCAGCAGCGCGACTACGCGGGAGCAGTACTTC. The full variable domain, its missing parts supplied by reference TRBV7-8 and TRBJ2-7, is GAGVSQSPRYKVAKRGQDVALRCDPISGHVSLFWYQQALGQGPEFLTYFQNEAQLDKSGLPSDRFFAERPEGSVSTLKIQRTQQEDSAVYLCASSATTREQYFGPGTRLTVT.

This clone was found once. The gene calls are TRBV6-4 and TRBJ1-2, with TRBD1 matching 7 bases. Germline trimming cut 5 bases from V and 8 bases from J; bases unmatched to any gene: 14. Germline loops: CDR1 MRHNA, CDR2 SNTAGT. The CDR3 extends over 15 amino acids. The CDR3 nucleotides are TGTGCCAGCAGTCGCTCACCGGGACAGCGACAAGGCTACACCTTC. As protein: CASSRSPGQRQGYTF.

The chain recombines TRBV19 with TRBJ1-1; 7 bases map to TRBD1. The CDR3 runs 15 residues. Trimming at V came to 5 bases and at J to 0 bases, leaving 6 bases not matched to a gene. Germline CDR1 and CDR2: LNHDA and SQIVND (reference sequence). This chain's CDR3 is CASSASTGMNTEAFF. The CDR3 DNA reads as TGTGCCAGTAGTGCATCGACAGGGATGAACACTGAAGCTTTCTTT.

The rearrangement joins TRBV7-8 to TRBJ2-7; possible D gene TRBD1, 5 bases. The CDR3 is made up of 15 amino acids. The germline V gene has CDR1 SGHVS and CDR2 FQNEAQ. V dropped 5 bases and J dropped 3 bases, with 17 bases sitting between them. CDR3 protein: CASSRNQGPSYEQYF. In DNA form, the CDR3 reads TGTGCCAGCAGCCGGAACCAGGGCCCAAGCTACGAGCAGTACTTC.

A single count supports this clone. This rearrangement joins TRBV6-1 to TRBJ2-5, with 10 bases matching TRBD1. V was pared by 9 bases and J by 5 bases, with 6 bases of the junction left unmatched. The CDR3 loop spans 13 amino acids. Germline CDR1 is MNHNS and CDR2 is SASEGT. In nucleotides, the CDR3 is TGTGCCAGTCGGACAGGGGGGCGTGAGACCCAGTACTTC. Encoded protein: CASRTGGRETQYF.

The rearrangement uses TRBV2 and TRBJ2-7; 8 nucleotides align to TRBD2. Per the germline V gene, CDR1 is SNHLY and CDR2 is FYNNEI. J gave up 2 bases and V 7 bases, and 16 bases lay outside the gene matches. CDR3 length equals 17 residues. In DNA, the CDR3 is TGTGCCAGCACATCAAGCCCCACTAGCGGTAAAACCTACGAGCAGTACTTC. It specifies CASTSSPTSGKTYEQYF.

This chain joins TRBV7-9 and TRBJ2-7, with TRBD2 matching over 7 bases. CDR3 length equals 15 residues. J was trimmed by 4 bases and V by 2 bases; bases with no gene match: 8. The germline CDR1 and CDR2 sequences are SEHNR and FQNEAQ (reference sequence). Here the CDR3 reads CASSLKLADGYEQYF. CDR3 bases: TGTGCCAGCAGCTTAAAGCTAGCGGACGGGTACGAGCAGTACTTC.

DNA of the CDR3: TGTGCCAGCAGCCCCCGGGACAGTTACTTC. Its translation: CASSPRDSYF. This rearrangement joins TRBV5-6 to TRBJ2-7; TRBD1 aligns across 7 bases. The CDR3 runs to 10 residues. The V gene's germline CDR1 is SGHDT and CDR2 YYEEEE. V trimming: 4 bases; J trimming: 13 bases; junction bases outside the gene matches: 5.

The J gene is TRBJ2-3, the V gene TRBV27; D perhaps matches TRBD1 (6 bases). This CDR3 has 13 residues. V was clipped by 7 bases and J by 5 bases, with 13 bases between them. The germline gives CDR1 MNHEY, CDR2 SMNVEV (reference sequence). The CDR3: CASKPGAVDTQYF. The DNA of the CDR3 is TGTGCCAGCAAGCCAGGGGCGGTAGATACGCAGTATTTT.

The V call is TRBV5-5, the J call TRBJ1-2, with 12 positions matching TRBD1. Germline V gene data show CDR1 as SGHKS and CDR2 as YYEKEE (reference sequence). The V segment lost 3 bases and the J segment 8 bases; nucleotides outside the gene matches: 11. The CDR3 extends over 16 amino acids. In DNA form, the CDR3 reads TGTGCCAGCAGCTCGTCACCGGGACAGGGGGCCGGAGGCTACACCTTC. This translates into CASSSSPGQGAGGYTF.

The rearrangement joins TRBV2 to TRBJ2-5; 10 positions match TRBD2. This CDR3 comprises 14 residues. CDR1 and CDR2 from the germline V gene are SNHLY and FYNNEI. With V trimmed by 4 bases and J by 5 bases, 4 bases remained unmatched. The CDR3 spells CASSGASGSETQYF. The CDR3 DNA is TGTGCCAGCAGTGGGGCTAGCGGGAGTGAGACCCAGTACTTC.

As to this clone: This specimen includes other DNA sequences encoding the same CDR3. The genes are TRBV2 and TRBJ1-5, with 9 bases aligning to TRBD1. The CDR3 has 18 residues. CDR1 is SNHLY, CDR2 FYNNEI, per germline. The junction had 9 bases not matched to a gene; V was cut back by 2 bases and J by 1 base. In DNA form, the CDR3 reads TGTGCCAGCAGTGAAAGGACAGGGGCTCTATACAGCAATCAGCCCCAGCATTTT. It yields the protein CASSERTGALYSNQPQHF.